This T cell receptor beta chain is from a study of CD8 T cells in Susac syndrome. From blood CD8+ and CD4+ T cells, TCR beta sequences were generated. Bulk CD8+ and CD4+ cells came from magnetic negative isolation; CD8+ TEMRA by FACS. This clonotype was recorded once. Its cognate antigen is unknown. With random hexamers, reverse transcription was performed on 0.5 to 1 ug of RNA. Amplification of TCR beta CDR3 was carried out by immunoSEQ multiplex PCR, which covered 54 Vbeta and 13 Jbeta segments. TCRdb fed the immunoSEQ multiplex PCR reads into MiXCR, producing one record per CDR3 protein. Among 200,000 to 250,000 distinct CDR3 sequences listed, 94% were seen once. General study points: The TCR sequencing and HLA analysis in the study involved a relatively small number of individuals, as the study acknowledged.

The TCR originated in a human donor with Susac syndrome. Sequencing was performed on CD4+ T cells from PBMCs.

CDR3 coding DNA: TGTGCCAGCAGTAAACGGCTTGACTGGGGATCAAACTATGGCTACACCTTC. Translated, it gives CASSKRLDWGSNYGYTF. The V call is TRBV7-9, the J call TRBJ1-2; D not certain. Per the germline V gene, CDR1 is SEHNR and CDR2 is FQNEAQ (reference sequence). V was trimmed by 6 bases and J by 2 bases, leaving 22 bases between them. The CDR3 sequence is 17 residues long. Full variable domain (rest looked up from reference TRBV7-9 and TRBJ1-2): DTGVSQNPRHKITKRGQNVTFRCDPISEHNRLYWYRQTLGQGPEFLTYFQNEAQLEKSRLLSDRFSAERPKGSFSTLEIQRTEQGDSAMYLCASSKRLDWGSNYGYTFGSGTRLTVV.